A single sample gave rise to the 27 T cell receptor beta chains below, sequenced in a study of cytomegalovirus exposure and HLA in healthy donors. PCR used 60 Vbeta primers and 13 Jbeta primers. Generated by immunoSEQ multiplex PCR, the TCRdb table keeps only in-frame clones and is missing some. This table has some 150,000 clones, about 80% appearing once. Source material: PBMCs. Receptors originate from a woman in her forties or fifties in good health and CMV-seronegative.

CDR3 residues: CASSLYAGGYNEQFF. Written as DNA, the CDR3 is TGTGCCAGCAGCTTATACGCAGGGGGATACAATGAGCAGTTCTTC. V and J are TRBV7-3 and TRBJ2-1, with TRBD1 matching over 7 bases. The V gene end was trimmed by 2 bases and the J gene end by 4 bases; junction bases not matched to a gene: 5. The CDR3 contains 15 residues. The germline V gene has CDR1 SGHTA and CDR2 FQGTGA.

In its sample, this clone was seen a few times. V and J are TRBV6-6 and TRBJ2-7, with D perhaps TRBD2 (6 bases). The germline V gene encodes CDR1 MNHNY and CDR2 SVGAGI (reference sequence). The V end lost 5 bases, the J end lost 0 bases, and 8 bases lay between the germline ends. The CDR3 runs 13 residues. The DNA for the CDR3 is TGTGCCAGCAGTATGACTAGCTCCTACGAGCAGTACTTC. Protein sequence: CASSMTSSYEQYF.

V usage is TRBV18 and J usage is TRBJ2-7, with 8 bases matching TRBD2. The CDR3 is 15 residues long. Unmatched junction bases numbered 11, after V lost 3 bases and J lost 7 bases. From germline, CDR1 is KGHSH and CDR2 LQKENI. CDR3 coding DNA: TGTGCCAGCTCACCCCTACGGGAGGGTACGAGGGAGCAGTACTTC. This translates into CASSPLREGTREQYF. Full variable domain (missing parts from reference TRBV18 and TRBJ2-7): NAGVMQNPRHLVRRRGQEARLRCSPMKGHSHVYWYRQLPEEGLKFMVYLQKENIIDESGMPKERFSAEFPKEGPSILRIQQVVRGDSAAYFCASSPLREGTREQYFGPGTRLTVT.

V usage is TRBV5-6 and J usage is TRBJ2-7, with no clear D. The CDR3 has 14 amino acids. The germline gives CDR1 SGHDT, CDR2 YYEEEE. Trimming took off 0 bases at V and 3 bases at J, with 10 bases between the two ends. In nucleotides, the CDR3 is TGTGCCAGCAGCTTGGGCCCGCTACTCTACGAGCAGTACTTC. Protein: CASSLGPLLYEQYF.

This rearrangement joins TRBV19 to TRBJ1-2; a weak D match, TRBD1 (5 bases). V was clipped by 5 bases and J by 2 bases, with 12 bases between them. Germline CDR1 is LNHDA and CDR2 is SQIVND (reference sequence). The CDR3 spans 14 residues. The CDR3 spells CASSPWGDNYGYTF. In DNA form, the CDR3 reads TGTGCCAGTAGTCCCTGGGGGGACAACTATGGCTACACCTTC.

This sequence joins TRBV2 and TRBJ2-3, with TRBD1 as a possible D gene (6 bases). CDR3 size: 14 residues. The V gene lost 6 bases and the J gene lost 1 base, with 11 bases spanning the gap. Germline CDR1 SNHLY, CDR2 FYNNEI. The CDR3 sequence: CASRTGHRTDTQYF. DNA of the CDR3: TGTGCCAGCAGGACGGGACACCGCACAGATACGCAGTATTTT.

This clone was detected only once. The chain combines TRBV19 with TRBJ2-5, with D possibly TRBD1 on 5 matching bases. The J call may be mistaken, given a closer DNA end match to TRBJ2-7. The CDR3 length is 16 residues. Per the germline V gene, CDR1 is LNHDA and CDR2 is SQIVND (reference sequence). This chain's CDR3 is CASSSSTELLSYEQYF. Written as DNA, the CDR3 is TGTGCCAGTAGTTCCTCGACAGAATTACTTTCCTACGAGCAGTACTTC.

This clone was detected only once. The J gene is TRBJ2-5, the V gene TRBV18; D not resolved. There are 15 residues in the CDR3. Per germline, CDR1 KGHSH and CDR2 LQKENI. V was pared by 4 bases and J by 5 bases, with 17 bases between. Here the CDR3 DNA reads TGTGCCAGCTCACTCCACGTCAGAGGTGAGGAGACCCAGTACTTC. Residues: CASSLHVRGEETQYF.

Here the CDR3 reads CASSGTGKNEKLFF. The CDR3 nucleotides are TGTGCCAGCAGCGGGACAGGGAAAAATGAAAAACTGTTTTTT. The rearrangement uses TRBV27 and TRBJ1-4; 9 bases map to TRBD1. The ends lost 6 bases at V and 5 bases at J; junction bases unmatched: 4. The V gene's germline CDR1 is MNHEY and CDR2 SMNVEV (reference sequence). CDR3 length equals 14 residues.

V gene TRBV19 combines with J gene TRBJ2-3; 9 nucleotides match TRBD2. Trimming at V came to 4 bases and at J to 3 bases, leaving 5 bases not matched to a gene. Per germline, CDR1 LNHDA and CDR2 SQIVND (reference sequence). There are 15 residues in the CDR3. This CDR3 reads CASSTGTSRTDTQYF. In DNA, the CDR3 is TGTGCCAGTAGTACCGGGACTAGCCGAACAGATACGCAGTATTTT.

The gene calls are TRBV5-1 and TRBJ2-1; 7 bases match TRBD1. The ends lost 3 bases at V and 9 bases at J; junction bases unmatched: 18. The length of the CDR3 is 17 residues. CDR1 SGHRS and CDR2 YFSETQ come from the germline V gene. The CDR3 nucleotides read TGCGCCAGCAGCTCTACACCAGAATGGACAGGAACCAGTGAGCAGTTCTTC. Its translation: CASSSTPEWTGTSEQFF.

This clone came up a few times. The V call is TRBV5-6, the J call TRBJ1-5; possible D gene TRBD1, 5 bases. The CDR3 sequence is 15 residues long. The V end lost 0 bases, the J end lost 2 bases, and 9 bases lay between the germline ends. Germline CDR1 and CDR2: SGHDT and YYEEEE. Here the CDR3 DNA reads TGTGCCAGCAGCTTGGAGGGGAAGGGCAATCAGCCCCAGCATTTT. The encoded protein is CASSLEGKGNQPQHF.

The chain employs TRBV27 and TRBJ1-5, with D possibly being TRBD1 (6 bases). CDR1 is MNHEY and CDR2 is SMNVEV in the germline V gene (reference sequence). Trimming left V 6 bases short and J 0 bases short, with 15 bases between. The CDR3 spans 16 residues. DNA of the CDR3: TGTGCCAGCAGCCTAACCGGACAGTATAGCAATCAGCCCCAGCATTTT. Translated: CASSLTGQYSNQPQHF.

The rearrangement uses TRBV4-2 and TRBJ2-3; tentatively, D is TRBD1 (5 bases). This CDR3 contains 15 residues. Trimming left V 0 bases short and J 4 bases short, with 11 bases between. In germline, CDR1 is LGHNA, CDR2 YNFKEQ. DNA of the CDR3: TGTGCCAGCAGCCAAGACAGGGTGGGTGCAGATACGCAGTATTTT. Translated: CASSQDRVGADTQYF.

V usage is TRBV7-2 and J usage is TRBJ2-6; D gene uncertain. Germline-derived CDR1 and CDR2 are SGHTA and FQGNSA. The CDR3 has 16 amino acids. Trimming took off 1 base at V and 2 bases at J, with 9 bases between the two ends. CDR3 loop: CASSLGAEPGANVLTF. The CDR3 DNA sequence: TGTGCCAGCAGCTTAGGGGCAGAACCTGGGGCCAACGTCCTGACTTTC.

This chain uses TRBV9 with TRBJ2-1; a possible D gene is TRBD2 (5 bases). The ends were cut back, 0 bases at V and 5 bases at J, with 12 bases in the middle. CDR1 is SGDLS, CDR2 YYNGEE, per germline. The length of the CDR3 is 15 residues. CDR3 DNA sequence: TGTGCCAGCAGCGTAGGGCTAGCCCATAACAATGAGCAGTTCTTC. Protein: CASSVGLAHNNEQFF.

This clone was detected a few times. The CDR3 protein is CASSLWGGPYEQYF. CDR3 sequence (DNA): TGTGCCAGCAGTTTATGGGGGGGCCCCTACGAGCAGTACTTC. The chain recombines TRBV27 with TRBJ2-7; perhaps TRBD2 as D (7 bases). V was pared by 1 base and J by 2 bases, with 9 bases between. Looked up from germline, CDR1 is MNHEY and CDR2 is SMNVEV (reference sequence). The CDR3 is 14 amino acids.

The chain recombines TRBV27 with TRBJ2-1; D possibly corresponds to TRBD2 (6 bases). Germline V gene data show CDR1 as MNHEY and CDR2 as SMNVEV (reference sequence). The length of the CDR3 is 16 residues. The V end was cut by 4 bases, the J end by 7 bases, with 20 bases between. This chain's CDR3 is CASSSSGLTQGNEQFF. The CDR3 nucleotides are TGTGCCAGCAGTTCCTCCGGACTAACTCAGGGAAATGAGCAGTTCTTC.

V usage is TRBV11-2 and J usage is TRBJ2-7; no definite D call. CDR3 size: 15 residues. Germline V CDR1 and CDR2: SGHAT, FQNNGV. V lost 5 bases and J lost 2, with 16 bases in between. Written as DNA, the CDR3 is TGTGCCAGCAGCCCAATGAAGAGATTCGCCTACGAGCAGTACTTC. This gives the protein CASSPMKRFAYEQYF.

The chain links TRBV15 to TRBJ2-5, with 8 bases fitting TRBD1. The germline CDR1 and CDR2 sequences are LNHNV and YYDKDF (reference sequence). The CDR3 is 15 amino acids. The J segment lost 11 bases and the V segment lost 0 bases, leaving 11 bases of the junction unmatched. This CDR3 reads CATSREGQGRVEQYF. CDR3 DNA sequence: TGTGCCACCAGCAGAGAAGGACAGGGTCGGGTAGAGCAGTACTTC.

The rearrangement joins TRBV7-6 to TRBJ2-1; perhaps TRBD1 as D (5 bases). V lost 3 bases and J 2 bases, leaving 11 bases between the germline ends. CDR1 and CDR2 (germline): SGHVS, FNYEAQ. CDR3 size: 15 residues. CDR3: CASSFEWGPYNEQFF. The CDR3 DNA reads TGTGCCAGCAGCTTCGAGTGGGGCCCCTACAATGAGCAGTTCTTC.

As DNA, the CDR3 is TGCGCCAGCAGCTTGACGACGGAGAATGAGCAGTTCTTC. Translating it yields CASSLTTENEQFF. The chain links TRBV5-1 to TRBJ2-1, with D unresolved. Germline V CDR1 and CDR2: SGHRS, YFSETQ. The CDR3 is made up of 13 amino acids. V gave up 1 base and J gave up 7 bases, with 9 bases separating them.

This clone was observed once. The chain couples TRBV18 to TRBJ2-2, with a weak D call TRBD1 (6 bases). The CDR3 consists of 15 residues. V was shortened by 5 bases and J by 4 bases, with 14 bases between the two germline ends. The germline V gene encodes CDR1 KGHSH and CDR2 LQKENI. CDR3 loop: CASSTGQKITGELFF. The DNA of the CDR3 is TGTGCCAGCTCAACCGGACAGAAAATCACCGGGGAGCTGTTTTTT. Combining the CDR3 with reference TRBV18 and TRBJ2-2 gives the whole variable domain NAGVMQNPRHLVRRRGQEARLRCSPMKGHSHVYWYRQLPEEGLKFMVYLQKENIIDESGMPKERFSAEFPKEGPSILRIQQVVRGDSAAYFCASSTGQKITGELFFGEGSRLTVL.

The chain links TRBV27 to TRBJ2-1, with D possibly matching TRBD1 (6 bases). V lost 5 bases and J lost 3, with 14 bases in between. Per the germline V gene, CDR1 is MNHEY and CDR2 is SMNVEV (reference sequence). This CDR3 contains 15 residues. The CDR3 spells CASSPMWGHYNEQFF. In nucleotides, the CDR3 is TGTGCCAGCAGTCCCATGTGGGGACACTACAATGAGCAGTTCTTC.

This clone has only a few counts. The chain joins TRBV5-1 to TRBJ2-1; 10 nucleotides align to TRBD2. V lost 0 bases to trimming and J lost 6 bases; unmatched junction nucleotides: 12. CDR3 length: 18 amino acids. Per germline, CDR1 SGHRS and CDR2 YFSETQ. The CDR3 DNA reads as TGCGCCAGCAGCTTGGAGCAAGCGGGAGGGACCGCCTCCAATGAGCAGTTCTTC. Translating it yields CASSLEQAGGTASNEQFF.

This clone was detected only a few times. This sequence joins TRBV9 and TRBJ1-1, with no clear D. Germline loops: CDR1 SGDLS, CDR2 YYNGEE. V was trimmed by 4 bases and J by 0 bases, leaving 19 bases between them. The CDR3 contains 17 residues. The CDR3 protein is CASSREGSLTMNTEAFF. DNA for the CDR3: TGTGCCAGCAGCCGCGAGGGCTCACTCACCATGAACACTGAAGCTTTCTTT.

The chain couples TRBV19 to TRBJ2-7; weak D call: TRBD2 (6 bases). The V end lost 5 bases, the J end lost 2 bases, and 13 bases lay between the germline ends. Germline values: CDR1 LNHDA, CDR2 SQIVND (reference sequence). The CDR3 consists of 14 residues. The CDR3 region has the DNA TGTGCCAGTAGTCCGCGAGGAGGGCCCTACGAGCAGTACTTC. It codes for CASSPRGGPYEQYF.